Below, one T cell receptor (beta chain) is given with its context. The CDR3 has 14 residues. With V trimmed by 5 bases and J by 5 bases, 5 bases remained unmatched. CDR1 SGHAT and CDR2 FQNNGV come from the germline V gene. The record originates from a study of blood T cell repertoires in COVID-19. Across the study: Samples representing acute and convalescent COVID-19 were sourced from the United States, Italy and Spain. In each case, the material was cDNA or gDNA derived from T cells, B-cell-depleted T cells, or PBMCs.

Methods used by the authors: Estimation of nucleated cell counts was performed using reference gene primer amplification. Libraries were prepared by immunoSEQ multiplex PCR; TCRdb keeps only in-frame clonotypes and omits some of them. The DNA was the basis for D and trimming; V, J and clone size are from that table. Here the sample spans some 70,000 clones, around 86% being singletons. The sample was peripheral blood. The TCR originated in a woman aged 60-75 years with acute or convalescent COVID-19. J is TRBJ2-1 and V is TRBV11-2; 8 nucleotides agree with TRBD1. CDR3 bases: TGTGCCAGCAGCCTAGGGGACAGGAACAATGAGCAGTTCTTC. Its protein product is CASSLGDRNNEQFF.